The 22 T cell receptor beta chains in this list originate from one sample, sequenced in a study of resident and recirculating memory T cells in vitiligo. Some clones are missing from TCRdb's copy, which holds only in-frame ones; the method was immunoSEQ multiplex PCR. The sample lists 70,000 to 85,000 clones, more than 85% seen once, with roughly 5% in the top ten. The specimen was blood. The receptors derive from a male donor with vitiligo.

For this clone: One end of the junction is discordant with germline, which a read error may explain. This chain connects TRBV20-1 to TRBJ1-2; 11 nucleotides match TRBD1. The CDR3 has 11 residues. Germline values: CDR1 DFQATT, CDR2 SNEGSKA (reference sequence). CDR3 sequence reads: CSGNLGQGASF. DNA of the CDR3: TGCAGTGGGAACTTAGGACAGGGGGCCTCCTTC.

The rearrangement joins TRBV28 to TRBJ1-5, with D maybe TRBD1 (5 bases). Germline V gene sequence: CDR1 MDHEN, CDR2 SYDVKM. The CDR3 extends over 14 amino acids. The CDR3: CVARPGGSNQPQHF. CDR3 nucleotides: TGTGTCGCGCGGCCCGGGGGAAGCAATCAGCCCCAGCATTTT.

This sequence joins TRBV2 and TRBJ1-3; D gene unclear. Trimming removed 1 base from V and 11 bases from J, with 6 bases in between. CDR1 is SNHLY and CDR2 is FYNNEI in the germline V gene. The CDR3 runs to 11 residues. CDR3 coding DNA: TGTGCCAGCAGTGAAGGGCCAGCCATATATTTT. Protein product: CASSEGPAIYF.

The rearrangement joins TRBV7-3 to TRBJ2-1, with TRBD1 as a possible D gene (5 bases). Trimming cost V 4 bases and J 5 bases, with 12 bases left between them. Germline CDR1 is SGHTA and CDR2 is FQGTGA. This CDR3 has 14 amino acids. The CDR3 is CASSSTQGNNEQFF. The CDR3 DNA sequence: TGTGCCAGCAGCTCCACTCAGGGAAACAATGAGCAGTTCTTC.

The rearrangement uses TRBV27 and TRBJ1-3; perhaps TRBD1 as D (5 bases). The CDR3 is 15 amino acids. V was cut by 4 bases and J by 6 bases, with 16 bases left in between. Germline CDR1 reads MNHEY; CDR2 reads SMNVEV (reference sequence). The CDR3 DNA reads TGTGCCAGCAGTTCCTCCCAGACAGCTCAAAACACCATATATTTT. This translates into CASSSSQTAQNTIYF.

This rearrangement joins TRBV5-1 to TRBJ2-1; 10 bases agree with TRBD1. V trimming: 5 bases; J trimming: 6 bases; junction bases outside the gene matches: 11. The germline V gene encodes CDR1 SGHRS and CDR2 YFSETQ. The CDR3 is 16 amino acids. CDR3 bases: TGCGCCAGCAGACCTGGACAGGGGGGCCACCCCAATGAGCAGTTCTTC. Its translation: CASRPGQGGHPNEQFF.

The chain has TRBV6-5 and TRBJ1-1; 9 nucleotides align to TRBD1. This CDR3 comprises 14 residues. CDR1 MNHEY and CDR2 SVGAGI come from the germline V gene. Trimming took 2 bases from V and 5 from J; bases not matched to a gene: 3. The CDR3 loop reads CASSYGTGPTEAFF. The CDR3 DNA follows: TGTGCCAGCAGTTACGGGACAGGGCCAACTGAAGCTTTCTTT.

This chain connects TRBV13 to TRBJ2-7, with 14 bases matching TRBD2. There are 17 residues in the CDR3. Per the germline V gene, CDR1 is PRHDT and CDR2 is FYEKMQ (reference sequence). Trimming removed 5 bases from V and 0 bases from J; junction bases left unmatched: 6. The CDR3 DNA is TGTGCCAGCAGCCTCGGACTAGCGGGGGGTCCCTCCTACGAGCAGTACTTC. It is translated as CASSLGLAGGPSYEQYF.

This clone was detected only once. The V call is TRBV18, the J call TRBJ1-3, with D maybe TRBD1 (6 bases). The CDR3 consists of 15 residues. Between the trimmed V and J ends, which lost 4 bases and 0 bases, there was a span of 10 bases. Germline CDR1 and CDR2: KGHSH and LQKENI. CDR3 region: CASSRQDTSGNTIYF. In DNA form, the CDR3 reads TGTGCCAGCTCACGACAGGACACCTCTGGAAACACCATATATTTT.

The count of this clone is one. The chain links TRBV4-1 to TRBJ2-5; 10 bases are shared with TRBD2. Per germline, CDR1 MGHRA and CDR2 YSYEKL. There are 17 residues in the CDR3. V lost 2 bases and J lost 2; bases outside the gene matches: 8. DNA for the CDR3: TGCGCCAGCAGCCAAAGTTCGGCTAGCGGGGGTCAAGAGACCCAGTACTTC. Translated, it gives CASSQSSASGGQETQYF.

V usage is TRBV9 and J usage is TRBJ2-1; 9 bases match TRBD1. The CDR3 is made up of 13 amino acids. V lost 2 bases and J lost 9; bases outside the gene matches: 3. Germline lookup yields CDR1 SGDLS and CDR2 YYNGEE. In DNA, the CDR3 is TGTGCCAGCAGCGTGGGGACAGGGACTGAGCAGTTCTTC. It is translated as CASSVGTGTEQFF. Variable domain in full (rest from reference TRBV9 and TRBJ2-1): DSGVTQTPKHLITATGQRVTLRCSPRSGDLSVYWYQQSLDQGLQFLIQYYNGEERAKGNILERFSAQQFPDLHSELNLSSLELGDSALYFCASSVGTGTEQFFGPGTRLTVL.

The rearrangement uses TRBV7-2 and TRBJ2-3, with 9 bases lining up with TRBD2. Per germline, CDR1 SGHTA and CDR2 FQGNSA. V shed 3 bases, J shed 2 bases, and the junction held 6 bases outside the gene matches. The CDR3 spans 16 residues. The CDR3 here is CASSLGQRGDTDTQYF. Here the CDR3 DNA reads TGTGCCAGCAGCTTGGGGCAGCGGGGGGACACAGATACGCAGTATTTT.

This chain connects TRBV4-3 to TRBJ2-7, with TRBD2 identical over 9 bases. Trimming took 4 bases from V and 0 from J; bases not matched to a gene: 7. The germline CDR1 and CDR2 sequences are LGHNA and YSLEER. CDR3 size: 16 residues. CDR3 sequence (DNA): TGCGCCAGCAGCCCAGCCAGGACTAGCGACTCCTACGAGCAGTACTTC. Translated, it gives CASSPARTSDSYEQYF.

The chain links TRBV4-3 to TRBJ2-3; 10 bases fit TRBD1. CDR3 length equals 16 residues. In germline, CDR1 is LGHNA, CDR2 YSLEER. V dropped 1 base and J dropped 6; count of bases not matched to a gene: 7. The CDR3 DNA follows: TGCGCCAGCAGCCAAGGGGAGGGACAGGGGAGGGATACGCAGTATTTT. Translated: CASSQGEGQGRDTQYF.

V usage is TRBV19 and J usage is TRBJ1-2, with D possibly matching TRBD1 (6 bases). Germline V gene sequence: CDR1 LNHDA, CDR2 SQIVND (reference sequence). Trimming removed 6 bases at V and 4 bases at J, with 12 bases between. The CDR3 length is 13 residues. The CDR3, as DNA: TGTGCCAGTAGGCACGACAGGAGCTATGGCTACACCTTC. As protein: CASRHDRSYGYTF.

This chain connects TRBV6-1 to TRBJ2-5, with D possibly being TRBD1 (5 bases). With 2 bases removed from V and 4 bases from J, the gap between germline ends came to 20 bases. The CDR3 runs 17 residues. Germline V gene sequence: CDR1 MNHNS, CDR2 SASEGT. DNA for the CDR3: TGTGCCAGCAGTGAAAGTGGGGCGTTAGGGAAAGGAGAGACCCAGTACTTC. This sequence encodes CASSESGALGKGETQYF.

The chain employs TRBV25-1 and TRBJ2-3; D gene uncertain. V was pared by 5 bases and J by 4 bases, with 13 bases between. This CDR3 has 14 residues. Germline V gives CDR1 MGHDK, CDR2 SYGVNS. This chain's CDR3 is CASSPPVLADTQYF. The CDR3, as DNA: TGTGCCAGCAGTCCCCCGGTATTGGCAGATACGCAGTATTTT.

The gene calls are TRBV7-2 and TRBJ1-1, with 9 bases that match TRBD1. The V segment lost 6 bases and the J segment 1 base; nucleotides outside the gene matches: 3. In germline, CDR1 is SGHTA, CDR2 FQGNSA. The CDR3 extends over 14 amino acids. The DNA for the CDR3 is TGTGCCAGCAGGGGACAGGGACCGAACACTGAAGCTTTCTTT. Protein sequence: CASRGQGPNTEAFF.

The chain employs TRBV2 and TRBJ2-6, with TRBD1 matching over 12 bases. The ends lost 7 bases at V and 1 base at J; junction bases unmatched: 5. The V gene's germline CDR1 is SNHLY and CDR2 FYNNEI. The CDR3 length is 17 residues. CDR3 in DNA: TGTGCCAGCACTGGGACAGGGGGCGCTTCTGGGGCCAACGTCCTGACTTTC. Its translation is CASTGTGGASGANVLTF. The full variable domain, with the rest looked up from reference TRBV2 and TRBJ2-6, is EPEVTQTPSHQVTQMGQEVILRCVPISNHLYFYWYRQILGQKVEFLVSFYNNEISEKSEIFDDQFSVERPDGSNFTLKIRSTKLEDSAMYFCASTGTGGASGANVLTFGAGSRLTVL.

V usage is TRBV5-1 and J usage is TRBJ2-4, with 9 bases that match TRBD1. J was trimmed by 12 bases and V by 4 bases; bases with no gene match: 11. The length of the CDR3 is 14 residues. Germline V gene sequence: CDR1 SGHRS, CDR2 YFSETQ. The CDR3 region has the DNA TGCGCCAGCAGCCTTCGGACAGGGGTGATTGATCAGTACTTC. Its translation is CASSLRTGVIDQYF.

CDR3 loop: CASSLGTGGFYEQYF. CDR3 nucleotides: TGTGCCAGCAGCTTAGGGACAGGGGGCTTCTACGAGCAGTACTTC. V gene TRBV11-2 combines with J gene TRBJ2-7, with TRBD1 identical over 11 bases. With 1 base clipped from V and 3 bases from J, the junction kept 2 bases outside the gene matches. The V gene's germline CDR1 is SGHAT and CDR2 FQNNGV. This CDR3 is built from 15 residues.

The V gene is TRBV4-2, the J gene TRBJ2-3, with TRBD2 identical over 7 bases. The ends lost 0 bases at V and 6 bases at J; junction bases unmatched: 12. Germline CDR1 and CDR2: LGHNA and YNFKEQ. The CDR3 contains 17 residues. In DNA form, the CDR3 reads TGTGCCAGCAGCCAAGACCGGAGCGGGGCCGACGGGGATACGCAGTATTTT. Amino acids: CASSQDRSGADGDTQYF.